The 26 T cell receptor beta chains below were found in one sample sequenced in a study of T cells in Graves' hyperthyroidism and ophthalmopathy. RNA transcripts were the template for amplifying TCR beta CDR3 regions. An initial round of RT-PCR targeting the TCR CDR3 relied on the HTBI primer set. Each CDR3 protein gets one entry after TCRdb re-called the multiplex PCR reads with MiXCR. The sample has 500,000 or so distinct CDR3 sequences, about a sixth seen once. Material for sequencing was blood. These receptors originate from a woman between 18 and 29 years old with Graves' ophthalmopathy.

In this sample, this clonotype turned up many times. The chain combines TRBV3-1 with TRBJ1-4; no clear D gene. This CDR3 has 15 amino acids. Trimming removed 4 bases at V and 0 bases at J, with 9 bases between. Per the germline V gene, CDR1 is LGHDT and CDR2 is YNNKEL (reference sequence). The CDR3 loop reads CASSPWMATNEKLFF. Written as DNA, the CDR3 is TGTGCCAGCAGCCCTTGGATGGCAACTAATGAAAAACTGTTTTTT.

This clonotype was seen many times. CDR3 nucleotide sequence: TGTGCCAGCAGCTTAGTAAACGGCTACGAGCAGTACTTC. The encoded protein is CASSLVNGYEQYF. This rearrangement joins TRBV11-2 to TRBJ2-7, with unresolved D. The CDR3 is 13 amino acids. Germline V gives CDR1 SGHAT, CDR2 FQNNGV. The germline V and J ends were trimmed by 1 base and 3 bases, with 7 bases remaining between them.

V usage is TRBV11-2 and J usage is TRBJ2-3; 16 nucleotides line up with TRBD2. J was trimmed by 6 bases and V by 5 bases; bases with no gene match: 8. Germline V gene data show CDR1 as SGHAT and CDR2 as FQNNGV. The CDR3 runs 17 residues. The CDR3: CASSRGLAGGPSDTQYF. Written as DNA, the CDR3 is TGTGCCAGCAGCCGGGGACTAGCGGGGGGGCCGTCGGATACGCAGTATTTT.

The chain links TRBV7-2 to TRBJ2-3; 8 nucleotides align to TRBD1. This CDR3 has 14 residues. V lost 2 bases to trimming and J lost 8 bases; unmatched junction nucleotides: 6. Germline loops: CDR1 SGHTA, CDR2 FQGNSA. The CDR3 bases are TGTGCCAGCAGCTTAACAGGGGGGCAGGGTACGCAGTATTTT. Translating gives CASSLTGGQGTQYF.

V is TRBV4-1 and J is TRBJ1-1, with TRBD1 matching over 12 bases. The CDR3 sequence is 14 residues long. Trimming took 3 bases from V and 8 from J; bases not matched to a gene: 4. Germline lookup yields CDR1 MGHRA and CDR2 YSYEKL. The CDR3 is CASSHPGQGAEAFF. The DNA of the CDR3 is TGCGCCAGCAGCCATCCGGGACAGGGGGCGGAAGCTTTCTTT.

CDR3: CAASLQGKMNQPQHF. The DNA for the CDR3 is TGTGCCGCCTCGTTACAGGGAAAAATGAATCAGCCCCAGCATTTT. The chain is built from TRBV19 and TRBJ1-5; the D gene is possibly TRBD1 (6 bases). The germline V gene encodes CDR1 LNHDA and CDR2 SQIVND (reference sequence). The CDR3 covers 15 residues. Trimming took off 11 bases at V and 4 bases at J, with 21 bases between the two ends.

The rearrangement links TRBV28 to TRBJ1-5; D gene uncertain. The CDR3 runs 14 residues. The V and J ends lost 10 bases and 2 bases respectively, with 15 bases between them. CDR1 and CDR2 from the germline V gene are MDHEN and SYDVKM. CDR3 bases: TGTGCCAAGGGCGGAGGTCGGGGCAATCAGCCCCAGCATTTT. Residues: CAKGGGRGNQPQHF.

The rearrangement uses TRBV6-1 and TRBJ2-5, with 12 bases identical to TRBD1. V dropped 2 bases and J dropped 2; count of bases not matched to a gene: 3. The germline V gene has CDR1 MNHNS and CDR2 SASEGT. The CDR3 is made up of 16 amino acids. The CDR3 loop reads CASSEWDRGQQETQYF. DNA of the CDR3: TGTGCCAGCAGTGAATGGGACAGGGGGCAACAAGAGACCCAGTACTTC.

This clonotype has ten or more counts. As DNA, the CDR3 is TGTGCCTGGAGTATCTCCCCCGGGTCTGGAAACACCATATATTTT. Its protein product is CAWSISPGSGNTIYF. The rearrangement joins TRBV30 to TRBJ1-3; D gene uncertain. Trimming cost V 2 bases and J 1 base, with 12 bases left between them. The CDR3 totals 15 residues. Germline lookup yields CDR1 GTSNPN and CDR2 SVGIG (reference sequence). Combining the CDR3 with reference TRBV30 and TRBJ1-3 gives the whole variable domain SQTIHQWPATLVQPVGSPLSLECTVEGTSNPNLYWYRQAAGRGLQLLFYSVGIGQISSEVPQNLSASRPQDRQFILSSKKLLLSDSGFYLCAWSISPGSGNTIYFGEGSWLTVV.

A few counts support this clonotype. As DNA, the CDR3 is TGCGCCAGCAGCTTGGAGGGGACTACTCCAGATACGCAGTATTTT. It translates to CASSLEGTTPDTQYF. This chain links TRBV5-1 with TRBJ2-3; TRBD2 aligns across 7 bases. Trimming cost V 0 bases and J 4 bases; bases outside gene matches: 5. The V gene's germline CDR1 is SGHRS and CDR2 YFSETQ. CDR3 size: 15 residues. The full variable domain, in which reference TRBV5-1 and TRBJ2-3 provide the parts outside the CDR3, is KAGVTQTPRYLIKTRGQQVTLSCSPISGHRSVSWYQQTPGQGLQFLFEYFSETQRNKGNFPGRFSGRQFSNSRSEMNVSTLELGDSALYLCASSLEGTTPDTQYFGPGTRLTVL.

CDR3 in amino acids: CASSLTSGFTDTQYF. The CDR3 region has the DNA TGTGCCAGCAGCCTGACTAGCGGCTTCACAGATACGCAGTATTTT. The V call is TRBV7-2, the J call TRBJ2-3; 9 bases are shared with TRBD2. The ends lost 5 bases at V and 2 bases at J; junction bases unmatched: 5. The length of the CDR3 is 15 residues. The V gene's germline CDR1 is SGHTA and CDR2 FQGNSA.

This clonotype was seen repeatedly, ten times or more. This chain connects TRBV7-6 to TRBJ1-1, with unresolved D. Germline CDR1 SGHVS, CDR2 FNYEAQ. The V gene lost 2 bases and the J gene lost 7 bases, with 14 bases spanning the gap. The CDR3 consists of 14 residues. The CDR3 DNA is TGTGCCAGCAGCTTATCTGATGAGGCGAGTGAAGCTTTCTTT. This gives the protein CASSLSDEASEAFF. Together with reference TRBV7-6 and TRBJ1-1, the CDR3 gives the full variable domain: GAGVSQSPRYKVTKRGQDVALRCDPISGHVSLYWYRQALGQGPEFLTYFNYEAQQDKSGLPNDRFSAERPEGSISTLTIQRTEQRDSAMYRCASSLSDEASEAFFGQGTRLTVV.

This clonotype was counted at least ten times. This chain connects TRBV28 to TRBJ2-2; D is perhaps TRBD1 (6 bases). The germline V gene encodes CDR1 MDHEN and CDR2 SYDVKM. The V gene lost 1 base and the J gene lost 5 bases, with 11 bases spanning the gap. This CDR3 has 15 residues. The CDR3 here is CASSLFVRGTGELFF. The CDR3 DNA reads TGTGCCAGCAGTTTATTCGTTAGGGGGACCGGGGAGCTGTTTTTT.

This clonotype was recorded many times. V usage is TRBV10-3 and J usage is TRBJ2-7; D is unresolved. Germline assignment: CDR1 ENHRY and CDR2 SYGVKD. This CDR3 region has 13 residues. V lost 10 bases and J lost 3, with 16 bases in between. The CDR3 region is CATGLEVNYEQYF. In DNA, the CDR3 is TGTGCCACCGGCCTTGAGGTCAACTACGAGCAGTACTTC.

This clonotype has a handful of counts. The gene calls are TRBV10-3 and TRBJ2-2; TRBD2 matches at 12 bases. V shed 2 bases and J 4 bases; nucleotides not matched to a gene: 11. The CDR3 runs to 19 residues. Germline values: CDR1 ENHRY, CDR2 SYGVKD. The CDR3 is CAISEAGLAGGVGTGELFF. CDR3 in DNA: TGTGCCATCAGTGAGGCCGGCCTAGCGGGAGGGGTTGGCACCGGGGAGCTGTTTTTT.

The rearrangement links TRBV10-3 to TRBJ2-7, with a tentative D call TRBD1 (5 bases). V was cut by 10 bases and J by 3 bases, with 13 bases left in between. CDR3 length: 12 residues. Germline lookup yields CDR1 ENHRY and CDR2 SYGVKD. The CDR3, as DNA: TGTGCCACCATGACAGAGGACTACGAGCAGTACTTC. As protein: CATMTEDYEQYF.

This clonotype was seen at least ten times. The gene calls are TRBV30 and TRBJ1-2; 8 bases agree with TRBD1. With V trimmed by 4 bases and J by 4 bases, 5 bases remained unmatched. There are 13 residues in the CDR3. CDR1 and CDR2 (germline): GTSNPN, SVGIG (reference sequence). The CDR3 coding sequence is TGTGCCTGGAAGGTCGGACAGGGCTATGGCTACACCTTC. This encodes CAWKVGQGYGYTF.

This clonotype has a handful of counts. This sequence joins TRBV4-1 and TRBJ1-1; D gene ambiguous. The CDR3 has 16 residues. V was cut by 4 bases and J by 4 bases, with 19 bases left in between. Germline V CDR1 and CDR2: MGHRA, YSYEKL. CDR3 nucleotides: TGCGCCAGCAGCCCCGGTGGATTTCCGGGTGGCACTGAAGCTTTCTTT. Its protein product is CASSPGGFPGGTEAFF.

This chain links TRBV10-3 with TRBJ2-3; D gene ambiguous. The CDR3 runs 11 residues. Germline V gene sequence: CDR1 ENHRY, CDR2 SYGVKD. The V end was cut by 4 bases, the J end by 5 bases, with 4 bases between. The CDR3 spells CAISGEDTQYF. The CDR3 DNA is TGTGCCATCAGTGGAGAAGATACGCAGTATTTT.

In this sample, this clonotype turned up a few times. This rearrangement joins TRBV5-1 to TRBJ2-1; 15 positions match TRBD2. V lost 1 base to trimming and J lost 9 bases; unmatched junction nucleotides: 5. CDR1 is SGHRS and CDR2 is YFSETQ in the germline V gene. The CDR3 covers 16 residues. The CDR3 DNA reads as TGCGCCAGCAGCTTGTGGACTAGCGGGGGGGACGGTGAGCAGTTCTTC. Translated, it gives CASSLWTSGGDGEQFF.

V gene TRBV27 combines with J gene TRBJ1-4, with TRBD1 as a possible D gene (5 bases). Germline V gene lookup returns CDR1 MNHEY and CDR2 SMNVEV (reference sequence). Trimming took off 6 bases at V and 0 bases at J, with 17 bases between the two ends. The CDR3 loop spans 17 amino acids. This CDR3 is CASSPGPRTPTNEKLFF. CDR3 nucleotide sequence: TGTGCCAGCAGCCCGGGACCAAGGACCCCAACTAATGAAAAACTGTTTTTT. Drawing the rest from reference TRBV27 and TRBJ1-4, the complete variable domain is EAQVTQNPRYLITVTGKKLTVTCSQNMNHEYMSWYRQDPGLGLRQIYYSMNVEVTDKGDVPEGYKVSRKEKRNFPLILESPSPNQTSLYFCASSPGPRTPTNEKLFFGSGTQLSVL.

This chain joins TRBV27 and TRBJ2-1; 10 nucleotides agree with TRBD2. The germline V gene has CDR1 MNHEY and CDR2 SMNVEV (reference sequence). The CDR3 is 16 residues long. J lost 7 bases, V lost 2 bases, and 8 bases had no gene match. The chain's CDR3 is CASSLPPAGGLNEQFF. In nucleotides, the CDR3 is TGTGCCAGCAGTTTACCTCCAGCGGGAGGGTTAAATGAGCAGTTCTTC.

Concerning this clonotype itself: With a much larger clone just one base away, this may be a read error. V and J are TRBV20-1 and TRBJ1-1; no clear D gene. Germline CDR1 reads DFQATT; CDR2 reads SNEGSKA (reference sequence). The CDR3 runs 14 residues. Trimming left V 4 bases short and J 4 bases short, with 16 bases between. The CDR3 is CSATIGGETTEAFF. The CDR3, as DNA: TGCAGTGCTACCATCGGCGGGGAAACCACTGAAGCTTTCTTT.

The chain uses TRBV19 and TRBJ2-1; no firm D call. Germline values: CDR1 LNHDA, CDR2 SQIVND (reference sequence). This CDR3 has 16 residues. V lost 3 bases to trimming and J lost 4 bases, with 16 bases between them. This chain's CDR3 is CASSIAASQLYNEQFF. CDR3 nucleotide sequence: TGTGCCAGTAGTATCGCGGCCTCCCAACTATACAATGAGCAGTTCTTC. Variable domain in full (rest from reference TRBV19 and TRBJ2-1): DGGITQSPKYLFRKEGQNVTLSCEQNLNHDAMYWYRQDPGQGLRLIYYSQIVNDFQKGDIAEGYSVSREKKESFPLTVTSAQKNPTAFYLCASSIAASQLYNEQFFGPGTRLTVL.

At least ten counts were recorded for this clonotype. This chain links TRBV10-3 with TRBJ1-1; TRBD1 agrees at 7 bases. From germline, CDR1 is ENHRY and CDR2 SYGVKD. This CDR3 has 14 residues. The junction had 4 bases not matched to a gene; V was cut back by 6 bases and J by 0 bases. CDR3 residues: CAIRRQGLNTEAFF. The CDR3 nucleotides read TGTGCCATCAGGAGACAGGGACTGAACACTGAAGCTTTCTTT.

The table lists this clonotype with many counts. The chain links TRBV2 to TRBJ1-6, with 7 bases fitting TRBD1. This CDR3 has 16 residues. Germline V gene data show CDR1 as SNHLY and CDR2 as FYNNEI. The trim removed 6 bases at V and 2 bases at J, leaving 7 bases unmatched. In DNA, the CDR3 is TGTGCCAGCAGATCGGACAGGCCGACCTATAATTCACCCCTCCACTTT. Encoded protein: CASRSDRPTYNSPLHF.